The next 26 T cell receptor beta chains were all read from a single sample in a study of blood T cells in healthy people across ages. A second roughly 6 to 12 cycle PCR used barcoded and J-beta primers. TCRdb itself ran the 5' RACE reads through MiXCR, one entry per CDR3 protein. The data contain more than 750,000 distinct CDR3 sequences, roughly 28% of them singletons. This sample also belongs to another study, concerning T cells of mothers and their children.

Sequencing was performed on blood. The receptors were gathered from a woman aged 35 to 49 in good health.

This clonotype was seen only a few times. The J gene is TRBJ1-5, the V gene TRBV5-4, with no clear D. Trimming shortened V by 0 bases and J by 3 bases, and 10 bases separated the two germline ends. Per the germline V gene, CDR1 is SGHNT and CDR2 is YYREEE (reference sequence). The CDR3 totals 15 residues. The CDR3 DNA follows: TGTGCCAGCAGCTTGGGGTTAGGGAACAATCAGCCCCAGCATTTT. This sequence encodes CASSLGLGNNQPQHF.

The CDR3 spells CASSPQGSGGSTDTQYF. The CDR3 coding sequence is TGTGCCAGCAGCCCCCAGGGTAGCGGGGGAAGCACAGATACGCAGTATTTT. The chain carries TRBV7-2 and TRBJ2-3; 9 bases match TRBD2. The V gene end was trimmed by 5 bases and the J gene end by 0 bases; junction bases not matched to a gene: 9. Germline CDR1 and CDR2: SGHTA and FQGNSA. The CDR3 totals 17 residues.

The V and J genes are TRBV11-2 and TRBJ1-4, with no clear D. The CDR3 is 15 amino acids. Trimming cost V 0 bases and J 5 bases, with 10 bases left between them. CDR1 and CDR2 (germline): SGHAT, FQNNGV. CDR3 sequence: CASSLEGISNEKLFF. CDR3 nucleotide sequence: TGTGCCAGCAGCTTAGAAGGGATTTCCAATGAAAAACTGTTTTTT.

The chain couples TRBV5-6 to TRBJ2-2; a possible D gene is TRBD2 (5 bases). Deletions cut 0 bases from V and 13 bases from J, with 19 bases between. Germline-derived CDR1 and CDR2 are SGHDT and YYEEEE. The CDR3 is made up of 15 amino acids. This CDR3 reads CASSLGGLASRALFF. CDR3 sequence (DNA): TGTGCCAGCAGCTTGGGTGGGCTAGCCTCCCGGGCGCTGTTTTTT.

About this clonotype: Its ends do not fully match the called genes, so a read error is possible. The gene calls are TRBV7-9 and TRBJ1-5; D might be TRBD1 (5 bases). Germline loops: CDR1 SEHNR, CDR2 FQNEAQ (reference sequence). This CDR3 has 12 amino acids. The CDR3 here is CASSATAQLQHF. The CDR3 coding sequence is TGTGCCAGCAGCGCGACAGCTCAGCTCCAGCATTTT.

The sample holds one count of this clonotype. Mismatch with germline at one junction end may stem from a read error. For the CDR3, the DNA is TGTACCAGCAGTCCGGGGAACACTATGTATGGCTACACCTTC. It is translated as CTSSPGNTMYGYTF. This chain links TRBV28 with TRBJ1-2; no reliable D call. The CDR3 totals 14 residues. Germline V gene lookup returns CDR1 MDHEN and CDR2 SYDVKM.

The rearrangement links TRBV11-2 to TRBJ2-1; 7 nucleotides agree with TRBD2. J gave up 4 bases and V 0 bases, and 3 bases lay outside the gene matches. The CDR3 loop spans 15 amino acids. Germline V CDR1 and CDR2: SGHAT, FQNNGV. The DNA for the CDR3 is TGTGCCAGCAGCTTAGAACCGGGGGGATACAATGAGCAGTTCTTC. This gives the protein CASSLEPGGYNEQFF.

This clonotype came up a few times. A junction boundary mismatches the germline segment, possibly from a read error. The CDR3 nucleotides are TGTGCCAGCAGTTTATCGTCAGGGGGCTACAATGAGCGGTTCTTC. Translation gives CASSLSSGGYNERFF. This chain joins TRBV27 and TRBJ2-1, with 8 bases that match TRBD1. The CDR3 totals 15 residues. Looked up from germline, CDR1 is MNHEY and CDR2 is SMNVEV (reference sequence).

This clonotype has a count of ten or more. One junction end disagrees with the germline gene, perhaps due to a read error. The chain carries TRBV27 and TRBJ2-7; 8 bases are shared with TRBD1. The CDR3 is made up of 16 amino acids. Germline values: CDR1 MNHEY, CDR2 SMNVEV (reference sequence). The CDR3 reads CASSPLLTGASCEQYF. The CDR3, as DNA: TGTGCCAGCAGCCCCCTTCTGACAGGGGCGTCCTGCGAGCAGTACTTC.

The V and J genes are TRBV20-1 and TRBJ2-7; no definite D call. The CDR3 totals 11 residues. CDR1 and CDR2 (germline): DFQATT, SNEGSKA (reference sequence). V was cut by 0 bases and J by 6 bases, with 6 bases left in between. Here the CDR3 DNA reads TGCAGTGCTAGAGATGTGAGCGAGCAGTACTTC. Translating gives CSARDVSEQYF.

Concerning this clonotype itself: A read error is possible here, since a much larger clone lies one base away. This CDR3 reads CASSEAGRSSYNGQYF. CDR3 nucleotides: TGTGCCAGCAGTGAAGCAGGGAGATCCTCCTACAATGGGCAGTACTTC. The chain is built from TRBV2 and TRBJ2-5; D may be TRBD2 (5 bases). Germline-derived CDR1 and CDR2 are SNHLY and FYNNEI. This CDR3 is 16 amino acids long. V was cut by 0 bases and J by 11 bases, with 22 bases left in between.

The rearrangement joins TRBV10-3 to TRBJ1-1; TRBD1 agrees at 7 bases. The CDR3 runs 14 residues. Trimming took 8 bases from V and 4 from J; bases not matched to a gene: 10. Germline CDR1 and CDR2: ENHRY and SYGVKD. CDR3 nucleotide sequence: TGTGCCATCCGCGAGGGCAGGGGGAGCACTGAAGCTTTCTTT. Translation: CAIREGRGSTEAFF.

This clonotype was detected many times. The CDR3 coding sequence is TGTGCCAGCAGTTTACCGGGACCTACCACAGATACGCAGTATTTT. It specifies CASSLPGPTTDTQYF. The V call is TRBV5-4, the J call TRBJ2-3; D is perhaps TRBD1 or TRBD2 (5 bases each). Trimming stripped 5 bases from V and 2 bases from J, with 15 bases between. The germline V gene has CDR1 SGHNT and CDR2 YYREEE (reference sequence). This CDR3 contains 15 residues. The whole variable domain, remainder taken from reference TRBV5-4 and TRBJ2-3, is ETGVTQSPTHLIKTRGQQVTLRCSSQSGHNTVSWYQQALGQGPQFIFQYYREEENGRGNFPPRFSGLQFPNYSSELNVNALELDDSALYLCASSLPGPTTDTQYFGPGTRLTVL.

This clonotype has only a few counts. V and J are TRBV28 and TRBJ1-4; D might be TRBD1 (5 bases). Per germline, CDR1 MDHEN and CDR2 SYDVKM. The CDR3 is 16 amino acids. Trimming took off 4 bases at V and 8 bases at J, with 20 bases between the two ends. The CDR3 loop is CASSYARDAASEKLFF. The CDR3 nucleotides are TGTGCCAGCAGTTACGCCCGGGACGCAGCGTCCGAAAAACTGTTTTTT.

CDR3 loop: CSVLKNLAGGTGELFF. CDR3 DNA sequence: TGCAGCGTTCTCAAGAACCTAGCGGGGGGGACCGGGGAGCTGTTTTTT. The V and J genes are TRBV29-1 and TRBJ2-2, with 12 bases lining up with TRBD2. The CDR3 sequence is 16 residues long. Trimming cost V 5 bases and J 5 bases; bases outside gene matches: 9. Germline values: CDR1 SQVTM, CDR2 ANQGSEA.

Written as DNA, the CDR3 is TGTGCCAGCCGTACAGGGGAACCTGAGCAGTTCTTC. Protein product: CASRTGEPEQFF. The chain joins TRBV28 to TRBJ2-1; TRBD1 matches at 7 bases. Unmatched junction bases numbered 7, after V lost 8 bases and J lost 9 bases. Per germline, CDR1 MDHEN and CDR2 SYDVKM. The CDR3 consists of 12 residues. Drawing the rest from reference TRBV28 and TRBJ2-1, the complete variable domain is DVKVTQSSRYLVKRTGEKVFLECVQDMDHENMFWYRQDPGLGLRLIYFSYDVKMKEKGDIPEGYSVSREKKERFSLILESASTNQTSMYLCASRTGEPEQFFGPGTRLTVL.

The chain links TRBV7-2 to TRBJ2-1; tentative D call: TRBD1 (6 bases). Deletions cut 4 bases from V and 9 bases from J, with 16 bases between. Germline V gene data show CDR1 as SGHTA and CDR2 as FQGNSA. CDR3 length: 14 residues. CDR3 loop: CASSSQLRGSEQFF. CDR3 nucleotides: TGTGCCAGCAGCTCACAGCTTAGGGGGTCTGAGCAGTTCTTC.

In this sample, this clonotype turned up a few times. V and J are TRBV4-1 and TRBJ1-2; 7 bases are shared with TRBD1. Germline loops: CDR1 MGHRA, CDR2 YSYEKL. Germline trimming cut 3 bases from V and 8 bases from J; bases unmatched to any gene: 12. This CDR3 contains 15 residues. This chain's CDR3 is CASSQGGWTGGGYTF. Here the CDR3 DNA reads TGCGCCAGCAGCCAGGGAGGGTGGACAGGCGGAGGCTACACCTTC.

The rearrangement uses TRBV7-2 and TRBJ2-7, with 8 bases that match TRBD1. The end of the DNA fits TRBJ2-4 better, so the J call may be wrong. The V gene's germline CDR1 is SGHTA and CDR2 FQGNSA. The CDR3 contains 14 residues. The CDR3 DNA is TGTGCCAGCAGCCCCGAGACAGGGGCCAACATTCAGTACTTC. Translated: CASSPETGANIQYF.

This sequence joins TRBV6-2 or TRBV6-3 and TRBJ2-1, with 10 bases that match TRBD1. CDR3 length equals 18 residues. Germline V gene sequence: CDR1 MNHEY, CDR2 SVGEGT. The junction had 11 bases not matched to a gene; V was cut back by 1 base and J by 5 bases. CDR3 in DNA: TGTGCCAGCAGTTACTGGGGGGCGGGACAGGGGTCAAACAATGAGCAGTTCTTC. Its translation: CASSYWGAGQGSNNEQFF.

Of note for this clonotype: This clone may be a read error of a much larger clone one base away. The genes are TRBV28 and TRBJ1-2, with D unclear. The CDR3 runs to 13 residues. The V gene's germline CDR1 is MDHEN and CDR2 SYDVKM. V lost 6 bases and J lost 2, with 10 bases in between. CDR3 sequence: CASRFDMNYGYTF. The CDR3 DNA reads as TGTGCCAGCAGGTTCGACATGAACTATGGCTACACCTTC.

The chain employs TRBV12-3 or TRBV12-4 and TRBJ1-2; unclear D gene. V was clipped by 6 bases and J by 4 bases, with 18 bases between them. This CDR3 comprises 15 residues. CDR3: CASRKIDNWGYGYTF. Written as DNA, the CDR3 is TGTGCCAGCAGGAAGATCGACAATTGGGGCTATGGCTACACCTTC.

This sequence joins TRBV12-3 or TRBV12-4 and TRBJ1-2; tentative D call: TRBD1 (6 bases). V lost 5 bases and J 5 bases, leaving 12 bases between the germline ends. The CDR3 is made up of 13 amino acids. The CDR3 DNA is TGTGCCAGCAGTCGCGGGGGCGCTTATGGCTACACCTTC. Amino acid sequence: CASSRGGAYGYTF.

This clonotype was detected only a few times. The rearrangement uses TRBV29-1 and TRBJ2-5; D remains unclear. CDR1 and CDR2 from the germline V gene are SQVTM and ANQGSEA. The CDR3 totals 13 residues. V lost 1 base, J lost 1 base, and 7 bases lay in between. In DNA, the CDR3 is TGCAGCGTTGAAGGGTCAGCCCAAGAGACCCAGTACTTC. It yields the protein CSVEGSAQETQYF.

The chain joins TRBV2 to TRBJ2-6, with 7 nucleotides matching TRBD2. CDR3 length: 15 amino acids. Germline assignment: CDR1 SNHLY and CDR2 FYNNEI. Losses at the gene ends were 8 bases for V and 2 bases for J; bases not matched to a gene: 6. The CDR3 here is CASFGGFPGANVLTF. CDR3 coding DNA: TGTGCCAGCTTCGGGGGGTTCCCTGGGGCCAACGTCCTGACTTTC.

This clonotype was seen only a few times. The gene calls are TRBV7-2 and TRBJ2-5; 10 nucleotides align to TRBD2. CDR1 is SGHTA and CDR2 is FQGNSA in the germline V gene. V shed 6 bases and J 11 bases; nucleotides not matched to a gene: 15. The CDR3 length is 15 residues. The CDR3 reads CASRPWDRAGGSQYF. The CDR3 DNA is TGTGCCAGCAGGCCTTGGGACCGAGCGGGGGGGAGTCAGTACTTC.